The 3 T cell receptor beta chains given below trace back to one sample, sequenced in a study of cytomegalovirus exposure and HLA in healthy donors. Use of 60 Vbeta and 13 Jbeta primers characterized the PCR. Assay used: immunoSEQ multiplex PCR; TCRdb lists only in-frame clones, some missing. The data show roughly 78,000 clones, about two thirds seen once. Sample: PBMCs. Receptors originate from a man aged 30 to 45 in good health and CMV-seropositive.

The chain uses TRBV9 and TRBJ1-2, with D unresolved. The CDR3 is made up of 15 amino acids. The germline CDR1 and CDR2 sequences are SGDLS and YYNGEE. V was cut by 6 bases and J by 3 bases, with 18 bases left in between. CDR3 nucleotides: TGTGCCAGCACCTCTTCGGCGCGACTGGACTATGGCTACACCTTC. This encodes CASTSSARLDYGYTF.

The chain combines TRBV15 with TRBJ1-5; possibly TRBD1 for D (5 bases). The CDR3 spans 13 residues. The germline gives CDR1 LNHNV, CDR2 YYDKDF (reference sequence). The ends were cut back, 4 bases at V and 7 bases at J, with 11 bases in the middle. In DNA, the CDR3 is TGTGCCACCAGCATAGGAAGGGGACAGCCCCAGCATTTT. It is translated as CATSIGRGQPQHF.

V gene TRBV6-5 combines with J gene TRBJ1-6, with 9 bases that match TRBD1. From germline, CDR1 is MNHEY and CDR2 SVGAGI. Trimming cost V 4 bases and J 6 bases; bases outside gene matches: 4. The CDR3 length is 15 residues. The CDR3 nucleotides read TGTGCCAGCAGTTTCGGGACAGGGTTTAATTCACCCCTCCACTTT. Its translation is CASSFGTGFNSPLHF.